The next 8 T cell receptor beta chains were all read from a single sample in a study of technical replicates of blood from a few donors. Method: immunoSEQ multiplex PCR; TCRdb's copy keeps in-frame clones and lacks some. The repertoire holds around 73,000 clones, with approximately 91% as singletons. Sequenced material: PBMCs. The source of these receptors is a human donor in good health. Some clones in this sample may be carry-over from other donors' samples.

This clone was detected once. The V gene is TRBV5-5, the J gene TRBJ1-2; 11 nucleotides line up with TRBD1. The CDR3 runs 15 residues. The V and J ends lost 3 bases and 8 bases, in that order; junction bases with no gene match: 9. Germline-derived CDR1 and CDR2 are SGHKS and YYEKEE (reference sequence). In nucleotides, the CDR3 is TGTGCCAGCAGCTCTGGGGGGACAGGGGGTATAGGCTACACCTTC. Protein product: CASSSGGTGGIGYTF. Together with reference TRBV5-5 and TRBJ1-2, the CDR3 gives the full variable domain: DAGVTQSPTHLIKTRGQQVTLRCSPISGHKSVSWYQQVLGQGPQFIFQYYEKEERGRGNFPDRFSARQFPNYSSELNVNALLLGDSALYLCASSSGGTGGIGYTFGSGTRLTVV.

The rearrangement joins TRBV2 to TRBJ2-3; TRBD2 matches at 11 bases. The CDR3 is made up of 14 amino acids. Losses at the gene ends were 8 bases for V and 4 bases for J; bases not matched to a gene: 5. CDR1 SNHLY and CDR2 FYNNEI come from the germline V gene. The DNA for the CDR3 is TGTGCCAGCCTGACTAGCGGGACGTCAGATACGCAGTATTTT. It codes for CASLTSGTSDTQYF.

This sequence joins TRBV19 and TRBJ1-2, with D tentatively TRBD1 (5 bases). Germline V gene lookup returns CDR1 LNHDA and CDR2 SQIVND (reference sequence). Trimming left V 8 bases short and J 6 bases short, with 19 bases between. The CDR3 is made up of 14 amino acids. CDR3 bases: TGTGCCAGTTCCCCCGTAGGGGTCCGGGATGGCTACACCTTC. It is translated as CASSPVGVRDGYTF.

The chain combines TRBV19 with TRBJ2-5, with TRBD1 matching 8 bases. The CDR3 spans 14 residues. The J segment lost 5 bases and the V segment lost 7 bases, leaving 9 bases of the junction unmatched. The V gene's germline CDR1 is LNHDA and CDR2 SQIVND (reference sequence). Here the CDR3 reads CASNLDRVRETQYF. As DNA, the CDR3 is TGTGCCAGTAACCTGGACAGGGTCAGGGAGACCCAGTACTTC.

V usage is TRBV7-9 and J usage is TRBJ1-1, with a weak D call TRBD1 (5 bases). CDR1 is SEHNR and CDR2 is FQNEAQ in the germline V gene (reference sequence). The CDR3 is 14 residues long. V dropped 0 bases and J dropped 5 bases, with 10 bases sitting between them. CDR3 region: CASSLARVVTEAFF. Here the CDR3 DNA reads TGTGCCAGCAGCTTAGCCAGGGTGGTTACTGAAGCTTTCTTT.

The gene calls are TRBV30 and TRBJ1-4, with D unclear. The CDR3 is 14 amino acids. Trimming removed 4 bases from V and 8 bases from J, with 17 bases in between. Germline V lookup: CDR1 GTSNPN, CDR2 SVGIG (reference sequence). CDR3 sequence reads: CAWMREAEEEKLFF. Written as DNA, the CDR3 is TGTGCCTGGATGAGAGAGGCGGAGGAGGAAAAACTGTTTTTT.

The chain combines TRBV7-2 with TRBJ2-2, with TRBD2 matching over 15 bases. The CDR3 sequence is 17 residues long. Germline-derived CDR1 and CDR2 are SGHTA and FQGNSA. V shed 7 bases and J 5 bases; nucleotides not matched to a gene: 8. The CDR3 sequence is CASIPPGLAGGTGELFF. Written as DNA, the CDR3 is TGTGCCAGCATCCCTCCGGGACTAGCGGGAGGAACCGGGGAGCTGTTTTTT.

V usage is TRBV5-1 and J usage is TRBJ2-5, with 8 bases aligning to TRBD1. V lost 2 bases, J lost 1 base, and 4 bases stayed unmatched. Germline CDR1 is SGHRS and CDR2 is YFSETQ. The CDR3 has 15 amino acids. The CDR3 loop is CASSLTGGFQETQYF. As DNA, the CDR3 is TGCGCCAGCAGCTTAACAGGGGGTTTCCAAGAGACCCAGTACTTC.